This entry is about one T cell receptor (beta chain). What this receptor recognizes is not known. One base away there is no much larger clone; base qualities are not given. TCRdb names Illumina HiSeq 2500 as the instrument used. Quantitative 5'-RACE with molecular barcodes was the method used to prepare the TCR beta libraries. The authors processed their data as follows. To identify disease-linked TCR variants, a new computational method was used, one built on a probabilistic model of VDJ rearrangement. TCRdb trimmed the raw reads at Q25, called clones with MiXCR and kept productive beta chains. Every entry covers one CDR3 protein and lists the most common genes and DNA from its rows. TCRdb, not the authors, supplied the V and J calls. Across this sample there are 250,000 to 300,000 distinct CDR3 sequences, with more than 15% seen only once. Around a third of the sample belongs to the ten largest clones.

This sample is drawn from a study of CD8 T cells in ankylosing spondylitis (dated 2017 in TCRdb). Study-level background: T cell receptor beta repertoires were profiled in healthy donors and ankylosing spondylitis patients so that disease-linked TCR variants could be found. Peripheral blood was sampled, and synovial fluid was additionally collected from ankylosing spondylitis patients. The whole study cohort included about a hundred healthy donors and over 20 ankylosing spondylitis patients. Overall study outcomes, separate from this receptor: Some TCR beta motif variants had previously been reported in synovial fluid and blood of reactive arthritis patients, which suggested common disease-initiation mechanisms. Blood from ankylosing spondylitis patients appeared to be characterized by a TCR beta motif composed of roughly 8 highly homologous amino acid variants. The disease-linked clones showed a CD8+ phenotype and occurred at relatively low frequencies in peripheral blood. According to the report, matched synovial fluid samples from ankylosing spondylitis patients were significantly enriched for the disease-linked clones.

This TCR was recovered from a male donor with ankylosing spondylitis or in good health (not recorded which). The sample consisted of blood, either unsorted or a sorted T cell fraction (not recorded which).

The CDR3 here reads CASSQENPSRAYEQYF. The DNA is TGCGCCAGCAGCCAAGAAAATCCTAGCCGCGCCTACGAGCAGTACTTC. The chain uses TRBV4-1 and TRBJ2-7, with TRBD2 tentatively as D gene (5 bases match). CDR1 MGHRA and CDR2 YSYEKL are derived from the germline V gene. The CDR3 contains 16 residues, cysteine and phenylalanine counted. Just the 48-base CDR3 DNA is kept, in frame starting at base 1. The junction carries 14 bases between V and J, which are trimmed by 0 bases and 2 bases respectively.